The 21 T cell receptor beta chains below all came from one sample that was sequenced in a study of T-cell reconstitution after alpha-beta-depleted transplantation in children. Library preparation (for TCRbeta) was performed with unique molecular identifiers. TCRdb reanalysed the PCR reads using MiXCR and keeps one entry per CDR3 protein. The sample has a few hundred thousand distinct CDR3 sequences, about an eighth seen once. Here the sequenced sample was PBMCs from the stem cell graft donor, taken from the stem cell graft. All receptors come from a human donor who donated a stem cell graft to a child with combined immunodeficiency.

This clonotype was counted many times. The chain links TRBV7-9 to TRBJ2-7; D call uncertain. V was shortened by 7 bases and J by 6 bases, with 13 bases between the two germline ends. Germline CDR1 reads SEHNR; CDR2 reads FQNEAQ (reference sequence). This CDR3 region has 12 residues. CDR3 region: CASTHDPGEQYF. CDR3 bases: TGTGCCAGCACACATGACCCAGGCGAGCAGTACTTC.

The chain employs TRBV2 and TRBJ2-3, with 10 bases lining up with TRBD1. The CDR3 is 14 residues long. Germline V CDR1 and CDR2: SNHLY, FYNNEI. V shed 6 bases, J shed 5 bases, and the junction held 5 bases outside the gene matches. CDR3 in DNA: TGTGCCAGCAGGACAGGGGGCGCGGGAGATACGCAGTATTTT. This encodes CASRTGGAGDTQYF.

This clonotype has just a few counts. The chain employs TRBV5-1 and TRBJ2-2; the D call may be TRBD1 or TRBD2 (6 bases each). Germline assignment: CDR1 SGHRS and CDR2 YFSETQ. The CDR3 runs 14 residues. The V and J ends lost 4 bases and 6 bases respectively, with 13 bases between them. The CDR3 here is CASSPDGGPGELFF. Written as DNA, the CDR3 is TGCGCCAGCAGCCCGGACGGGGGCCCCGGGGAGCTGTTTTTT.

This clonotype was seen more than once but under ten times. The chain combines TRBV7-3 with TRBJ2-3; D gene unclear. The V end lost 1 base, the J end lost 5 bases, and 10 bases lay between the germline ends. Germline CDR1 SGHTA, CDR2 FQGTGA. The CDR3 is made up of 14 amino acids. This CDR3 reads CASSLNLLGDTQYF. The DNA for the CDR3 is TGTGCCAGCAGCTTAAACCTACTTGGAGATACGCAGTATTTT.

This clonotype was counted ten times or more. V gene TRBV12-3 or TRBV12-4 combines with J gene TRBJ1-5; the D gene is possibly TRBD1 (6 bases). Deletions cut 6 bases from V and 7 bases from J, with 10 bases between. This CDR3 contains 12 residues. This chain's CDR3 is CASRRQVQPQHF. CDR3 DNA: TGTGCCAGCAGAAGACAGGTCCAGCCCCAGCATTTT.

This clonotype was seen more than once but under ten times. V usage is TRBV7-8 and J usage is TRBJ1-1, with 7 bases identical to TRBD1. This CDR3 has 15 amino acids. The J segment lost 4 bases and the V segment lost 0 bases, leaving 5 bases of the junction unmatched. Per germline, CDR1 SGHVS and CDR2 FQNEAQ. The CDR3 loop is CASSLAEGAATEAFF. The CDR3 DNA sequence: TGTGCCAGCAGCTTAGCGGAGGGGGCGGCCACTGAAGCTTTCTTT.

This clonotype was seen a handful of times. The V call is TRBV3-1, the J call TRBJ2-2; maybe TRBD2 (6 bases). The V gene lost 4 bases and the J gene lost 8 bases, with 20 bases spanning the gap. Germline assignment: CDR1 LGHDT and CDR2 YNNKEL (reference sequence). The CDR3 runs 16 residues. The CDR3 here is CASSPTLGGESGELFF. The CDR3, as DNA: TGTGCCAGCAGCCCCACTTTGGGCGGGGAAAGTGGGGAGCTGTTTTTT.

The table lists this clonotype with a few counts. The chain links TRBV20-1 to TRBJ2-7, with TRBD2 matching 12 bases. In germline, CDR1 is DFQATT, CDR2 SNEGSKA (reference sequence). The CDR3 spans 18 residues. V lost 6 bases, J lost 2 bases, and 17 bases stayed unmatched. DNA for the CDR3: TGCAGTGCGGGGTCAGGGTATCGGCTAGCGGGAGGGACCTACGAGCAGTACTTC. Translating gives CSAGSGYRLAGGTYEQYF.

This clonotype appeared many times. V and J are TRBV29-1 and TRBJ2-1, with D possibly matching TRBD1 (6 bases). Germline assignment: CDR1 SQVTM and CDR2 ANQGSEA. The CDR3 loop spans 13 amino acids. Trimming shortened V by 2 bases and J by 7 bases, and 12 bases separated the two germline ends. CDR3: CSVERQAPNEQFF. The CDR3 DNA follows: TGCAGCGTTGAAAGACAGGCCCCAAATGAGCAGTTCTTC.

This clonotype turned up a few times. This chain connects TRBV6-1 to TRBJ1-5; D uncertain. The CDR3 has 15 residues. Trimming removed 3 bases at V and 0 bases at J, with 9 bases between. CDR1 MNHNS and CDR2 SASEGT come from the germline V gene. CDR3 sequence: CASSDAGNSNQPQHF. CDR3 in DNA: TGTGCCAGCAGTGATGCTGGGAATAGCAATCAGCCCCAGCATTTT.

The CDR3 nucleotides read TGCAGTGCGAGCCACAGGGGAGAGACCCAGTACTTC. As protein: CSASHRGETQYF. The chain links TRBV20-1 to TRBJ2-5, with TRBD1 identical over 7 bases. The CDR3 loop spans 12 amino acids. V lost 6 bases and J lost 4; bases outside the gene matches: 5. From germline, CDR1 is DFQATT and CDR2 SNEGSKA (reference sequence).

The CDR3 bases are TGTGCCAGCAGTTTCGGTCAGGGGGCGTGGGGCTACACCTTC. Translated: CASSFGQGAWGYTF. The chain is built from TRBV12-3 or TRBV12-4 and TRBJ1-2, with 8 bases identical to TRBD1. The CDR3 length is 14 residues. Trimming removed 3 bases from V and 8 bases from J; junction bases left unmatched: 8.

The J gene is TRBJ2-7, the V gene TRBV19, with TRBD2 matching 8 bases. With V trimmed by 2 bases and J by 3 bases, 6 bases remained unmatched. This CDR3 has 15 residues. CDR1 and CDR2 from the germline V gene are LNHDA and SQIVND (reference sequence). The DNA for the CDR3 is TGTGCCAGTAGTATAAGTTTGAGCGGGAGCTACGAGCAGTACTTC. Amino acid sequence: CASSISLSGSYEQYF.

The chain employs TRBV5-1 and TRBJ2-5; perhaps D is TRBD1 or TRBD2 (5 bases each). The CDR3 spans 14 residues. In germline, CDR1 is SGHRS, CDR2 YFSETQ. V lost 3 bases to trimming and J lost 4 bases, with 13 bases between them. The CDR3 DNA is TGCGCCAGCAGCTCCCAAGGGACCCGAGAGACCCAGTACTTC. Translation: CASSSQGTRETQYF.

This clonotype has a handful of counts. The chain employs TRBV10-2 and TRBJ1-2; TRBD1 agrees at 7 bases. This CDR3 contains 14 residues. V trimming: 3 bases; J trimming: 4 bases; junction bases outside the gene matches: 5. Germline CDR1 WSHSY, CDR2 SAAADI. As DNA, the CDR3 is TGCGCCAGCAGTGAAAAGGGGGCGGGCTATGGCTACACCTTC. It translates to CASSEKGAGYGYTF.

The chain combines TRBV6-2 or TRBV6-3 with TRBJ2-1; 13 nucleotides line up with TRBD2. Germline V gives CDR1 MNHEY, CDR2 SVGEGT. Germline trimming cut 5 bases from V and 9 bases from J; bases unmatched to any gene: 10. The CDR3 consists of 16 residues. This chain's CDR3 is CASSPTGTSGNGEQFF. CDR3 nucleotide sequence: TGTGCCAGCAGTCCTACCGGGACTAGCGGGAACGGTGAGCAGTTCTTC.

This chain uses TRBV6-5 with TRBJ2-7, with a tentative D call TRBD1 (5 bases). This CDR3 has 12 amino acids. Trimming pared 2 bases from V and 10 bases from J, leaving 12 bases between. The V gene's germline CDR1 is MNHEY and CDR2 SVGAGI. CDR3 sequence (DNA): TGTGCCAGCAGTTACATAGGGGCAGTTCAGTACTTC. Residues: CASSYIGAVQYF.

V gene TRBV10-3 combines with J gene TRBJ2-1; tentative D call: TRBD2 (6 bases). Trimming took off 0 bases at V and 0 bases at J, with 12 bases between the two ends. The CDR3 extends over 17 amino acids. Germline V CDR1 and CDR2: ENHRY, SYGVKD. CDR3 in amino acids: CAISESARGSSYNEQFF. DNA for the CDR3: TGTGCCATCAGTGAGTCTGCGCGGGGAAGCTCCTACAATGAGCAGTTCTTC.

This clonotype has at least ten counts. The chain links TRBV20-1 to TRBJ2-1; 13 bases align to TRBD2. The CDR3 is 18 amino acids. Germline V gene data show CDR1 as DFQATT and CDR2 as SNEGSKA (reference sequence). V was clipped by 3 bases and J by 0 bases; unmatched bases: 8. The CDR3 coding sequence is TGCAGTGCTAGCAAGACTAGCGGGAGGCCAAGCTCCTACAATGAGCAGTTCTTC. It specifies CSASKTSGRPSSYNEQFF.

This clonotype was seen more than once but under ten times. CDR3 amino acids: CASSHKFHDEQYF. Here the CDR3 DNA reads TGTGCCAGCAGTCACAAGTTTCACGACGAGCAGTACTTC. This chain connects TRBV2 to TRBJ2-7, with D uncertain. Germline V gives CDR1 SNHLY, CDR2 FYNNEI. CDR3 length: 13 amino acids. Trimming removed 5 bases at V and 5 bases at J, with 13 bases between.

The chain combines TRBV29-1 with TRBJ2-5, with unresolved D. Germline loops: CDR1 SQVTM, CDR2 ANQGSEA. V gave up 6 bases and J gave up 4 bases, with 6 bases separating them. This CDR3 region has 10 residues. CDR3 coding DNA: TGCAGCGTGAAAATAGAGACCCAGTACTTC. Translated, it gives CSVKIETQYF.